The following is a T cell receptor (beta chain) sequence with its context. Its matching antigen is unknown. The data are from a study of cytomegalovirus exposure and HLA in healthy donors. About the study: A subsequent analysis reported that the 100 to 150 validation repertoires were produced on the same platform that had also been used for the roughly 710 first-cohort repertoires. Overall study results and limits: The investigators catalogued some 150 TCR beta chains as cytomegalovirus-associated. In vitro experiments confirmed that a few CMV-associated chains were specific for CMV antigens. It was reported that the classifier diagnosed cytomegalovirus status with high specificity and sensitivity in both the original and validation cohorts.

Per germline, CDR1 MGHRA and CDR2 YSYEKL. V was clipped by 3 bases and J by 4 bases, with 13 bases between them. This CDR3 is built from 14 residues. Measured with immunoSEQ multiplex PCR; TCRdb has only the in-frame clones, and not every one. This sample has 200,000 to 250,000 clones; roughly 84% occur once, and the top ten carry roughly 2%. The sample consisted of PBMCs. The V gene is TRBV4-1, the J gene TRBJ2-7; TRBD1 is a possible D gene (5 bases). This receptor was obtained from a woman aged 18-35 years in good health and CMV-seropositive. CDR3 sequence (DNA): TGCGCCAGCAGCCATACCGACAGCGAGTACGAGCAGTACTTC. Translation: CASSHTDSEYEQYF.